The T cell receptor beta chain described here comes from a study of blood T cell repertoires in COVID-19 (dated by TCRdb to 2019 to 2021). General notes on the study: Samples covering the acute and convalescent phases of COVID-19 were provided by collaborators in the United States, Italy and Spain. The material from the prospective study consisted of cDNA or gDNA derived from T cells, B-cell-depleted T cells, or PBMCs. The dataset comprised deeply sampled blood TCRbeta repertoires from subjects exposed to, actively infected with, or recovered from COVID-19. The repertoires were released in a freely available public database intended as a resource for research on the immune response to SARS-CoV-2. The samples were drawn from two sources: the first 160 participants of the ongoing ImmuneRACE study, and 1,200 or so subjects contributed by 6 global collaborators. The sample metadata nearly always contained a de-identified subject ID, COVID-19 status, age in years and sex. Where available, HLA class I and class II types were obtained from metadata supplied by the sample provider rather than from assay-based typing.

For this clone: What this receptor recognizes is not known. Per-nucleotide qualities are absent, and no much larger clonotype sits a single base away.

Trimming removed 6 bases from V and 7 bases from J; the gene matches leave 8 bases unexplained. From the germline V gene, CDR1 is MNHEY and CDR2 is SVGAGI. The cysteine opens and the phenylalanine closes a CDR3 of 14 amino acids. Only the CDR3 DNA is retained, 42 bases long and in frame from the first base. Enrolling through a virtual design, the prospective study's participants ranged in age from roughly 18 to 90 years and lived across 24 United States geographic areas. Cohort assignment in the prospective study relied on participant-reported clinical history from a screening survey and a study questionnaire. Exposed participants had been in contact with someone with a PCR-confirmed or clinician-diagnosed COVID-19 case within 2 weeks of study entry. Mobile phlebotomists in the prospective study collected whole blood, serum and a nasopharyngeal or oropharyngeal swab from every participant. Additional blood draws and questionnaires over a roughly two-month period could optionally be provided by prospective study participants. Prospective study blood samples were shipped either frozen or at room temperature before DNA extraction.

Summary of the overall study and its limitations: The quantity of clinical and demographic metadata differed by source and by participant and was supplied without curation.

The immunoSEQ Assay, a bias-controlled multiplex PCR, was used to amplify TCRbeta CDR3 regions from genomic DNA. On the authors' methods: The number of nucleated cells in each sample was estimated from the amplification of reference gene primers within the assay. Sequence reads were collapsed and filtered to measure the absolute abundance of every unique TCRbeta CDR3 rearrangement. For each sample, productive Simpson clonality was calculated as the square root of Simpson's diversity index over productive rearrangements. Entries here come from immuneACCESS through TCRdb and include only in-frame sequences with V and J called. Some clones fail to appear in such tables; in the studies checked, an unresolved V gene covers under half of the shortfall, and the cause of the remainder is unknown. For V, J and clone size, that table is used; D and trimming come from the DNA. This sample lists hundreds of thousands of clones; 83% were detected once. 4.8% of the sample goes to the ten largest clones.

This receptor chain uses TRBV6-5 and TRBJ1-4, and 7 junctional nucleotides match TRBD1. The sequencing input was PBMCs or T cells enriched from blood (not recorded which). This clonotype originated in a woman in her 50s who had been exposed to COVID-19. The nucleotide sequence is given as TGTGCCAGCAGAAGGGGACAGATCTCTGAAAAACTGTTTTTT. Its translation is CASRRGQISEKLFF.